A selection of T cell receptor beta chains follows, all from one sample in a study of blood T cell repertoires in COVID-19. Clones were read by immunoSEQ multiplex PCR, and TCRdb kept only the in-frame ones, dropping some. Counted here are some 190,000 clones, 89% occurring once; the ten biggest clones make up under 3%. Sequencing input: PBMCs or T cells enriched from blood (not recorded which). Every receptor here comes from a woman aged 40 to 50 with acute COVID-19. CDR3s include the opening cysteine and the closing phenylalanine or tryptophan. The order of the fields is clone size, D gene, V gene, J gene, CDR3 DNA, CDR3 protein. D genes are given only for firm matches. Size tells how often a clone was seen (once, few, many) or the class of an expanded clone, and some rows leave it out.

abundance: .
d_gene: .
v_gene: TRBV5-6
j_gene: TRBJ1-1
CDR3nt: TGTGCCAGCAGCTTGGGTTCATTTGGGCAAAACACTGAAGCTTTCTTT
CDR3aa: CASSLGSFGQNTEAFF

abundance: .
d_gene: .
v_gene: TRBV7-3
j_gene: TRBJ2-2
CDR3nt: TGTGCCAGCAGCTTAACCCGGACTTCCGGGGAGCTGTTTTTT
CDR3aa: CASSLTRTSGELFF

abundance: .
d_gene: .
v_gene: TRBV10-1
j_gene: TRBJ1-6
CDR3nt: TGCGCCAGCAGTGAGTCGCCGCAGGGATTTGTCCACTTT
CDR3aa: CASSESPQGFVHF

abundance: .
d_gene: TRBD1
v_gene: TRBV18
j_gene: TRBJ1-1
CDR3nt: TGTGCCAGCTCACCAGAGACAGGGCTATCCCACACTGAAGCTTTCTTT
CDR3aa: CASSPETGLSHTEAFF

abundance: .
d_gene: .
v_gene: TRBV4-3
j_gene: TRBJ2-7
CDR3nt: TGCGCCAGCAGCCAAGATCGATGGGGCGAGACCTACGAGCAGTACTTC
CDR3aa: CASSQDRWGETYEQYF

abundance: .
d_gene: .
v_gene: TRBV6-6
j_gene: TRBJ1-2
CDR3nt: TGTGCCAGCACCTACGGTGGGCAGAGAAACTATGGCTACACCTTC
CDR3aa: CASTYGGQRNYGYTF

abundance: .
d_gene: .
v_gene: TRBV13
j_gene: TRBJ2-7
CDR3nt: TGTGCCAGCAGCCCCTCGGACAAGCCCTACGAAGGGCAGTACTTC
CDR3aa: CASSPSDKPYEGQYF

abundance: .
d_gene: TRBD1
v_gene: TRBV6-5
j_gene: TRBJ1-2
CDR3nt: TGTGCCAGCAGTCCCGGGACAGGGGGTCCGTATGGCTACACCTTC
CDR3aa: CASSPGTGGPYGYTF

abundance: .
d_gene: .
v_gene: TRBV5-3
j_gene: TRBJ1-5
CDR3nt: TGTGCCAGAAGCTTGGGGGGGCATGATCAGCCCCAGCATTTT
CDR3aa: CARSLGGHDQPQHF

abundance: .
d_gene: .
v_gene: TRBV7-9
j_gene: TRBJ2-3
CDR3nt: TGTGCCAGCAGCCTACAGCCGGGCACAGATACGCAGTATTTT
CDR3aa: CASSLQPGTDTQYF

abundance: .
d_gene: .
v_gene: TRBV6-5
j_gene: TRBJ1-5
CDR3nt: TGTGCCAGCACCTCAGGGGAGACGAGGCCCCAGCATTTT
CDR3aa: CASTSGETRPQHF

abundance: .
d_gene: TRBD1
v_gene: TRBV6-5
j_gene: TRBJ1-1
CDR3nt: TGTGCCAGCAGTTATCGGACAGGGGGCACTGAAGCTTTCTTT
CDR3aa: CASSYRTGGTEAFF

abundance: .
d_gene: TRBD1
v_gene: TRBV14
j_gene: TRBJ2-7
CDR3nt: TGTGCCAGCAGCCAAGATCTTTACATGGGGACAGGGACCTACGAGCAGTACTTC
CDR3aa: CASSQDLYMGTGTYEQYF

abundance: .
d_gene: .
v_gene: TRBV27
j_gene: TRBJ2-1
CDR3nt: TGTGCCAGCAGTTCGTTCCAGCGGAATGAGCAGTTCTTC
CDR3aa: CASSSFQRNEQFF

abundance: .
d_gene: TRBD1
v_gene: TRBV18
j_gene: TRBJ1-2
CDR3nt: TGTGCCAGCTCACCATCGGGACAGGGAGGCGGCTACACCTTC
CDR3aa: CASSPSGQGGGYTF

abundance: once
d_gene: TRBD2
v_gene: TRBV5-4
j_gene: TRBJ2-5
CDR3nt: TGTGCCAGCAGCTTGGCCTTAGCGGGGGCCCAAGAGACCCAGTACTTC
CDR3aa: CASSLALAGAQETQYF

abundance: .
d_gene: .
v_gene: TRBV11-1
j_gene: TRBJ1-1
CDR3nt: TGTGCCAGCAGGGTCGGGGGTTCTAACGCTGAAGCTTTCTTT
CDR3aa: CASRVGGSNAEAFF